These 18 T cell receptor beta chains came from one sample sequenced in a study of Graves' ophthalmopathy and Graves' hyperthyroidism. As the template, RNA transcripts were used to amplify TCR beta CDR3 regions. The first round was an RT-PCR with HTBI primers, and the second round was a multiplex PCR. TCRdb itself ran the multiplex PCR reads through MiXCR, one entry per CDR3 protein. The sample has approximately 700,000 distinct CDR3 sequences, about two fifths seen once. The sequenced sample consisted of peripheral blood. Every receptor here comes from an adult man with Graves' ophthalmopathy.

This chain uses TRBV29-1 with TRBJ2-3; no clear D. With 6 bases removed from V and 4 bases from J, the gap between germline ends came to 5 bases. The CDR3 is made up of 10 amino acids. Germline assignment: CDR1 SQVTM and CDR2 ANQGSEA. The CDR3 nucleotides read TGCAGCGTCACTTCAGATACGCAGTATTTT. Translated, it gives CSVTSDTQYF.

The rearrangement uses TRBV11-1 and TRBJ2-7; 10 nucleotides match TRBD1. Germline V gives CDR1 SGHAT, CDR2 FQDESV (reference sequence). The CDR3 has 16 residues. V lost 8 bases to trimming and J lost 5 bases; unmatched junction nucleotides: 15. CDR3 sequence (DNA): TGTGCCAGCGGTGCCACGTGGGACAGGGGTTTCGACGAGCAGTACTTC. This codes for CASGATWDRGFDEQYF.

The chain couples TRBV6-6 to TRBJ1-5, with 10 nucleotides matching TRBD1. The germline gives CDR1 MNHNY, CDR2 SVGAGI (reference sequence). Trimming at V came to 11 bases and at J to 0 bases, leaving 13 bases not matched to a gene. This CDR3 comprises 17 residues. CDR3 amino acids: CAWSVRGQGRSNQPQHF. The CDR3 region has the DNA TGTGCCTGGAGTGTAAGGGGACAGGGGCGTAGCAATCAGCCCCAGCATTTT.

This clonotype was picked up a small number of times. The rearrangement links TRBV6-5 to TRBJ1-5; TRBD1 matches 9 bases. This CDR3 has 15 residues. V trimming: 6 bases; J trimming: 3 bases; junction bases outside the gene matches: 6. The germline V gene has CDR1 MNHEY and CDR2 SVGAGI. The CDR3 spells CASRMGQGHNQPQHF. Here the CDR3 DNA reads TGTGCCAGCAGAATGGGACAGGGCCACAATCAGCCCCAGCATTTT.

The chain's CDR3 is CASSLDKGLFGYTF. CDR3 nucleotide sequence: TGTGCCAGCAGCTTAGATAAGGGGTTATTTGGCTACACCTTC. The rearrangement links TRBV7-9 to TRBJ1-2; D perhaps matches TRBD1 (5 bases). The CDR3 spans 14 residues. Germline V gene lookup returns CDR1 SEHNR and CDR2 FQNEAQ (reference sequence). Trimming stripped 1 base from V and 7 bases from J, with 13 bases between.

The gene calls are TRBV10-3 and TRBJ2-7; weak D call: TRBD1 (6 bases). Germline CDR1 and CDR2: ENHRY and SYGVKD. CDR3 size: 12 residues. V was shortened by 6 bases and J by 5 bases, with 11 bases between the two germline ends. CDR3 DNA sequence: TGTGCCATCAGCACACAGGGCCACGAGCAGTACTTC. This encodes CAISTQGHEQYF.

This chain uses TRBV7-9 with TRBJ2-2; D not resolved. CDR3 size: 12 residues. Germline V gene sequence: CDR1 SEHNR, CDR2 FQNEAQ (reference sequence). Trimming cost V 5 bases and J 9 bases, with 10 bases left between them. CDR3 sequence: CASSPASWELFF. Here the CDR3 DNA reads TGTGCCAGCAGCCCCGCCTCGTGGGAGCTGTTTTTT.

This clonotype was counted a single time. This chain links TRBV15 with TRBJ1-4, with 7 bases that match TRBD1. With 11 bases clipped from V and 3 bases from J, the junction kept 6 bases outside the gene matches. The CDR3 is made up of 13 amino acids. Germline lookup yields CDR1 LNHNV and CDR2 YYDKDF (reference sequence). CDR3 in amino acids: CAVQGQANEKLFF. The CDR3 nucleotides read TGTGCCGTCCAAGGACAGGCTAATGAAAAACTGTTTTTT.

Comment on this clonotype: A read error may produce the germline difference seen at one junction end. The chain combines TRBV7-2 with TRBJ2-5; the match to TRBD2 covers 10 bases. Germline V gene sequence: CDR1 SGHTA, CDR2 FQGNSA. This CDR3 region has 14 residues. The DNA of the CDR3 is TGTGCCAGCAGCTTATATCTAGCGGGGGCCCTGCTGGACTTC. Translated, it gives CASSLYLAGALLDF.

The chain couples TRBV7-9 to TRBJ2-5; a possible D gene is TRBD1 (6 bases). Germline V lookup: CDR1 SEHNR, CDR2 FQNEAQ (reference sequence). Trimming shortened V by 5 bases and J by 11 bases, and 15 bases separated the two germline ends. The CDR3 runs to 12 residues. The CDR3 reads CASSHRESEQYF. DNA of the CDR3: TGTGCCAGCAGCCACAGGGAGAGTGAGCAGTACTTC.

This clonotype occurred a few times. The chain employs TRBV4-2 and TRBJ1-4, with 7 positions matching TRBD1. The CDR3 loop spans 16 amino acids. J lost 5 bases, V lost 3 bases, and 9 bases had no gene match. The germline V gene encodes CDR1 LGHNA and CDR2 YNFKEQ. CDR3 sequence: CASSQIPGQQNEKLFF. The CDR3 DNA is TGTGCCAGCAGCCAGATACCGGGACAGCAGAATGAAAAACTGTTTTTT.

This clonotype was observed at least ten times. The V call is TRBV9, the J call TRBJ1-6; no definite D call. V lost 3 bases and J lost 7, with 8 bases in between. There are 13 residues in the CDR3. Germline V gene sequence: CDR1 SGDLS, CDR2 YYNGEE. The chain's CDR3 is CASSALSNSPLHF. The CDR3 nucleotides are TGTGCCAGCAGCGCCTTGAGCAATTCACCCCTCCACTTT.

The sample holds many counts of this clonotype. The chain carries TRBV2 and TRBJ2-2, with D maybe TRBD2 (5 bases). CDR1 and CDR2 (germline): SNHLY, FYNNEI. There are 14 residues in the CDR3. V shed 5 bases and J shed 7 bases, with 14 bases lying between them. CDR3: CASSLDKRSGELFF. The CDR3 nucleotides read TGTGCCAGCAGTCTCGACAAGCGGAGCGGGGAGCTGTTTTTT.

This clonotype was seen ten or more times. The CDR3 region is CASSLVDEAFF. The CDR3 region has the DNA TGTGCCAGCAGCTTAGTGGATGAAGCTTTCTTT. The rearrangement links TRBV7-8 to TRBJ1-1; D is undetermined. V was clipped by 1 base and J by 7 bases, with 4 bases between them. Germline CDR1 SGHVS, CDR2 FQNEAQ. CDR3 length equals 11 residues.

The table lists this clonotype with many counts. J is TRBJ1-3 and V is TRBV10-3; the D is unclear. The V and J ends lost 3 bases and 0 bases respectively, with 12 bases between them. Germline loops: CDR1 ENHRY, CDR2 SYGVKD. This CDR3 spans 16 amino acids. The CDR3: CAISDRTTDSGNTIYF. The CDR3 coding sequence is TGTGCCATCAGTGACCGAACGACGGACTCTGGAAACACCATATATTTT.

This chain links TRBV10-3 with TRBJ1-1; D possibly corresponds to TRBD1 (6 bases). The CDR3 covers 14 residues. V was cut by 2 bases and J by 5 bases, with 12 bases left in between. CDR1 is ENHRY and CDR2 is SYGVKD in the germline V gene. The CDR3 sequence: CAISEQQGGTEAFF. CDR3 bases: TGTGCCATCAGTGAGCAACAGGGAGGGACTGAAGCTTTCTTT.

This sequence joins TRBV2 and TRBJ1-5, with TRBD1 identical over 9 bases. This CDR3 comprises 15 residues. Germline-derived CDR1 and CDR2 are SNHLY and FYNNEI. V was pared by 4 bases and J by 7 bases, with 8 bases of the junction left unmatched. The CDR3 loop is CASSVIVDRGQPQHF. In DNA form, the CDR3 reads TGTGCCAGCAGTGTTATTGTGGACAGGGGACAGCCCCAGCATTTT. The full variable domain, in which reference TRBV2 and TRBJ1-5 provide the parts outside the CDR3, is EPEVTQTPSHQVTQMGQEVILRCVPISNHLYFYWYRQILGQKVEFLVSFYNNEISEKSEIFDDQFSVERPDGSNFTLKIRSTKLEDSAMYFCASSVIVDRGQPQHFGDGTRLSIL.

The V call is TRBV10-3, the J call TRBJ2-5, with TRBD2 matching over 10 bases. This CDR3 spans 16 amino acids. CDR1 ENHRY and CDR2 SYGVKD come from the germline V gene. Germline trimming cut 4 bases from V and 5 bases from J; bases unmatched to any gene: 10. The CDR3 loop is CAISVGLAGDEETQYF. The CDR3 DNA sequence: TGTGCCATCAGTGTTGGGCTAGCGGGAGATGAGGAGACCCAGTACTTC.